This TCR beta chain was documented in a study of beta chain features in type 1 diabetes. This clone was observed a few times. Its cognate antigen is unknown. Study results and limitations: Researchers reported that naive, central memory and Treg TCRB repertoires appeared more similar in patients than in healthy donors. In every one of the four CD4+ subsets, TCRB CDR3s were moderately but significantly shorter in Type 1 diabetes patients. cDNA-based sequencing might over-represent cells highly expressing TCR. Small HLA sub-analyses could not settle whether HLA shapes TCRB rearrangement.

Purity exceeded 98% in all sorted populations. Since all of the isolated RNA was reverse transcribed, expressed TCRB transcripts were what got sequenced. The assay was immunoSEQ multiplex PCR, and TCRdb's table has in-frame clones only and misses some. The sample includes more than 250,000 clones, around an eighth of them seen just once. The CDR3 length is 14 residues. CDR1 and CDR2 from the germline V gene are LNHDA and SQIVND (reference sequence). V was clipped by 3 bases and J by 4 bases; unmatched bases: 2. This sequence was found in a man aged 30 to 45 with type 1 diabetes. J is TRBJ2-5 and V is TRBV19, with TRBD1 identical over 10 bases. The specimen sequenced was naive CD4+ T cells from blood. The CDR3 nucleotides are TGTGCCAGTAGTATCGGGACAGGGGTAGAGACCCAGTACTTC. Protein: CASSIGTGVETQYF.